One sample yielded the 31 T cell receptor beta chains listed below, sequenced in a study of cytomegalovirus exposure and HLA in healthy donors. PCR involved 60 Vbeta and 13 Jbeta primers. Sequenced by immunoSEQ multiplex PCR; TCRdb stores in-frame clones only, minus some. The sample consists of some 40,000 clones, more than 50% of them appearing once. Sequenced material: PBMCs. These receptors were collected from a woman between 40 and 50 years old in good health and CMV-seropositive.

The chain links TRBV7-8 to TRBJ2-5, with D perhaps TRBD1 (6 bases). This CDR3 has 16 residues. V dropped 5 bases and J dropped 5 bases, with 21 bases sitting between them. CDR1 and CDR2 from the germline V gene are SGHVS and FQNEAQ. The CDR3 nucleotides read TGTGCCAGCAGCCGGCCAGGGACACCCACCCTGGAGACCCAGTACTTC. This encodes CASSRPGTPTLETQYF.

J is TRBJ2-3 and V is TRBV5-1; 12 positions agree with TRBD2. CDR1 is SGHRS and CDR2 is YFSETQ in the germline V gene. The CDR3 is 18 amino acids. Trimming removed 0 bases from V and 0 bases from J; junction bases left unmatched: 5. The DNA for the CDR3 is TGCGCCAGCAGCTTGGCCGGGACTAGCGGGCTAAGCACAGATACGCAGTATTTT. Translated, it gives CASSLAGTSGLSTDTQYF.

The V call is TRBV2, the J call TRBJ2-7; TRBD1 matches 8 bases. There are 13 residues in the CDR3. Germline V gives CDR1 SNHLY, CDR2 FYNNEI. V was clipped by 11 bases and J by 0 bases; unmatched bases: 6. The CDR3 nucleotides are TGTGCCGCGGGACAGGACGTCTCCTACGAGCAGTACTTC. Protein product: CAAGQDVSYEQYF.

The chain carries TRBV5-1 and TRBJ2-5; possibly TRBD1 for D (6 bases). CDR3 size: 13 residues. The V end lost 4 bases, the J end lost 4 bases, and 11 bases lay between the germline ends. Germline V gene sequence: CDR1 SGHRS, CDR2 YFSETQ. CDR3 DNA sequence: TGCGCCAGCAGCCCAACAGGGCCAGAGACCCAGTACTTC. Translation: CASSPTGPETQYF.

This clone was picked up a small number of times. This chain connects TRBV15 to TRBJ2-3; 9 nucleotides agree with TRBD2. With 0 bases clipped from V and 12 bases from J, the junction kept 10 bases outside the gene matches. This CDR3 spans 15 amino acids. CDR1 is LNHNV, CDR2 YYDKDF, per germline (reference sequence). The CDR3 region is CATSRDILAGAHQYF. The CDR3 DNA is TGTGCCACCAGCAGAGATATTTTAGCGGGGGCCCACCAGTATTTT. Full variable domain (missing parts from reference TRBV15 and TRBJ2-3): DAMVIQNPRYQVTQFGKPVTLSCSQTLNHNVMYWYQQKSSQAPKLLFHYYDKDFNNEADTPDNFQSRRPNTSFCFLDIRSPGLGDTAMYLCATSRDILAGAHQYFGPGTRLTVL.

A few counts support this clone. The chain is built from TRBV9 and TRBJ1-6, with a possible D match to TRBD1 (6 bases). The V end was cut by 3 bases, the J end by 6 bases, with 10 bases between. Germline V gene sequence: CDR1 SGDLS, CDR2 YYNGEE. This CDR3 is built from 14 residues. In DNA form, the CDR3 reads TGTGCCAGCAGCGAATTACAGGGTAATTCACCCCTCCACTTT. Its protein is CASSELQGNSPLHF.

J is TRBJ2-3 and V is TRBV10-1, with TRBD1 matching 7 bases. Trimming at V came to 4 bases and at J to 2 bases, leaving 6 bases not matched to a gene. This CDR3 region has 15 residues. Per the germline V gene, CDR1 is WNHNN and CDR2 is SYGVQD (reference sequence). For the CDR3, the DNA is TGCGCCAGCAGTGGAACAGGGGATGTCACAGATACGCAGTATTTT. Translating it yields CASSGTGDVTDTQYF.

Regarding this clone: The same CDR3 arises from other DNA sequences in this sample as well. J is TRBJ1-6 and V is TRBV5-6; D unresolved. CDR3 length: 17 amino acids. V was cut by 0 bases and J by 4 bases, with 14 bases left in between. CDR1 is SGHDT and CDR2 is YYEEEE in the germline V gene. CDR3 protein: CASSLVAGSSYNSPLHF. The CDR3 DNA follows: TGTGCCAGCAGCTTGGTGGCAGGATCCTCTTATAATTCACCCCTCCACTTT. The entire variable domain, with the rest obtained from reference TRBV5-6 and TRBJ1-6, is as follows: DAGVTQSPTHLIKTRGQQVTLRCSPKSGHDTVSWYQQALGQGPQFIFQYYEEEERQRGNFPDRFSGHQFPNYSSELNVNALLLGDSALYLCASSLVAGSSYNSPLHFGNGTRLTVT.

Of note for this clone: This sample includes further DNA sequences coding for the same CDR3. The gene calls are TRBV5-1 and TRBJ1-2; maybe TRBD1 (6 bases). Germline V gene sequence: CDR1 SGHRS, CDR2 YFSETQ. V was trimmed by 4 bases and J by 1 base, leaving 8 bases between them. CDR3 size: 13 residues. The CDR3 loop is CASSPDSNYGYTF. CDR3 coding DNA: TGCGCCAGCAGCCCGGACAGTAACTATGGCTACACCTTC. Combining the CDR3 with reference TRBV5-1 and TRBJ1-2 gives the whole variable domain KAGVTQTPRYLIKTRGQQVTLSCSPISGHRSVSWYQQTPGQGLQFLFEYFSETQRNKGNFPGRFSGRQFSNSRSEMNVSTLELGDSALYLCASSPDSNYGYTFGSGTRLTVV.

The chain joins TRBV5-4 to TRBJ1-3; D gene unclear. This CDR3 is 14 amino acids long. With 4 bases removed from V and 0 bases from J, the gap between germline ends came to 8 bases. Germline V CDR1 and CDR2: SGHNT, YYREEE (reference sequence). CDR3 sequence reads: CASSPGTSGNTIYF. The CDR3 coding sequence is TGTGCCAGCAGCCCAGGAACCTCTGGAAACACCATATATTTT. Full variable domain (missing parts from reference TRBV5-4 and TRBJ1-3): ETGVTQSPTHLIKTRGQQVTLRCSSQSGHNTVSWYQQALGQGPQFIFQYYREEENGRGNFPPRFSGLQFPNYSSELNVNALELDDSALYLCASSPGTSGNTIYFGEGSWLTVV.

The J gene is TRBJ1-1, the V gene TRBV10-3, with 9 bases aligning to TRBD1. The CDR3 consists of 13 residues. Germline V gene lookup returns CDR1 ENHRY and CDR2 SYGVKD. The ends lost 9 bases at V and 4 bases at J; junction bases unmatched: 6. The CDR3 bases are TGTGCCATTTCGGACAGGGGAATCACTGAAGCTTTCTTT. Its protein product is CAISDRGITEAFF.

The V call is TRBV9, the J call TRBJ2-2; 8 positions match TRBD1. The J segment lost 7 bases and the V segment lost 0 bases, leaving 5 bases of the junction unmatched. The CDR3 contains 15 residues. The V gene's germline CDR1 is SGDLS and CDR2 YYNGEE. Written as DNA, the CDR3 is TGTGCCAGCAGCGTAGACTGGACAGGGCACGGGGAGCTGTTTTTT. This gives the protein CASSVDWTGHGELFF.

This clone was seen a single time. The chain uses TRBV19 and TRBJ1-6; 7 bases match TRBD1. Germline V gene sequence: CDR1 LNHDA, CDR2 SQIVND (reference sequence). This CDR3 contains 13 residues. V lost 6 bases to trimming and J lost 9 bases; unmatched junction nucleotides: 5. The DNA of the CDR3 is TGTGCCAGTAGAAAGGACAGGTCTTCACCCCTCCACTTT. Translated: CASRKDRSSPLHF.

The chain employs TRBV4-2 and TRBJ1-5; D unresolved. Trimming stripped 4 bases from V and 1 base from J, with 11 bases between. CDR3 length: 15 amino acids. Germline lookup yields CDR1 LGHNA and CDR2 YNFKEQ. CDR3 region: CASSPDLLSNQPQHF. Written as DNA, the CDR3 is TGTGCCAGCAGCCCAGATCTTTTGAGCAATCAGCCCCAGCATTTT.

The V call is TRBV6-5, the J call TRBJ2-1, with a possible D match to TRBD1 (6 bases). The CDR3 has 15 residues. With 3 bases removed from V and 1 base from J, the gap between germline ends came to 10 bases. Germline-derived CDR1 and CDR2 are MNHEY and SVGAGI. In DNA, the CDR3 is TGTGCCAGCAGTTATTCGGGACAATCCTACAATGAGCAGTTCTTC. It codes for CASSYSGQSYNEQFF.

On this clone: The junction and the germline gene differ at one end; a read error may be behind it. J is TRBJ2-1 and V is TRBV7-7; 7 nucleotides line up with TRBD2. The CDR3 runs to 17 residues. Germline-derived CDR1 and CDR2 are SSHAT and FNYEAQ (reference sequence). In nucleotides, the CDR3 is TGTGCTAGCAGCTCCACGCCTAGCGGTACCTCCTACAATGAGCAGTTCTTC. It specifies CASSSTPSGTSYNEQFF.

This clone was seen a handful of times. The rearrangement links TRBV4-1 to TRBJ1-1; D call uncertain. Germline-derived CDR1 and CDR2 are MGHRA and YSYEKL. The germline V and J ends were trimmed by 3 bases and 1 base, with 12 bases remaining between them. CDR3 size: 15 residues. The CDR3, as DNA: TGCGCCAGCAGCCAGGGCATTCAGGCGAACACTGAAGCTTTCTTT. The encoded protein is CASSQGIQANTEAFF.

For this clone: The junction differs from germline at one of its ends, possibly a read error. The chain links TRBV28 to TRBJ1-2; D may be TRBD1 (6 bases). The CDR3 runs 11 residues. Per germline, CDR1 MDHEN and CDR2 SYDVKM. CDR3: CASSRQALSNF. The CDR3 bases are TGTGCCAGCAGTCGACAGGCCCTGTCCAACTTC.

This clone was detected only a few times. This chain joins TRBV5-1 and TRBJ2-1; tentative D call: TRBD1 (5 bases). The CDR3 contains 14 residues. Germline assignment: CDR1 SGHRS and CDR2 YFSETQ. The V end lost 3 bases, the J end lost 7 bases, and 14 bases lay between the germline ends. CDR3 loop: CASSSSAGWNEQFF. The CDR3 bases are TGCGCCAGCAGCTCTTCTGCAGGGTGGAATGAGCAGTTCTTC.

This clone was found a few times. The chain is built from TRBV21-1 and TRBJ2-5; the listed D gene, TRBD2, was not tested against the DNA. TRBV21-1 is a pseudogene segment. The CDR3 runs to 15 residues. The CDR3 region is CASMREVPRQETQYF. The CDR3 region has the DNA TGTGCCAGCATGCGCGAAGTCCCGAGGCAAGAGACCCAGTACTTC.

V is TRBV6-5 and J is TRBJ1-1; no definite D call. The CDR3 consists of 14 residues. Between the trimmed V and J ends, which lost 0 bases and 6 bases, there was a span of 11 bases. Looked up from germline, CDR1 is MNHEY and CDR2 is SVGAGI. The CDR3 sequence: CASSYSGAVAEAFF. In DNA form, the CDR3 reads TGTGCCAGCAGTTACTCGGGAGCTGTCGCTGAAGCTTTCTTT.

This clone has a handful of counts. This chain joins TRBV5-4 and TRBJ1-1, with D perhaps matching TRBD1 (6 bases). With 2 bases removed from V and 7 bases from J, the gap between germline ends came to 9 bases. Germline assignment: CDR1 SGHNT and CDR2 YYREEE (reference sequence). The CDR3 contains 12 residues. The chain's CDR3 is CASSLPQGEAFF. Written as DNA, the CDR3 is TGTGCCAGCAGCTTACCACAGGGTGAAGCTTTCTTT.

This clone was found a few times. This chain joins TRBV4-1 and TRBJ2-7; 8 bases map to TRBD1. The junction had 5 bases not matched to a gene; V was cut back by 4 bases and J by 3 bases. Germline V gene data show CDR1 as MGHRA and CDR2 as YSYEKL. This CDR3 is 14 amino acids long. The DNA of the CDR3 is TGCGCCAGCAGCCCCTTCGACAGGGGCTACGAGCAGTACTTC. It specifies CASSPFDRGYEQYF.

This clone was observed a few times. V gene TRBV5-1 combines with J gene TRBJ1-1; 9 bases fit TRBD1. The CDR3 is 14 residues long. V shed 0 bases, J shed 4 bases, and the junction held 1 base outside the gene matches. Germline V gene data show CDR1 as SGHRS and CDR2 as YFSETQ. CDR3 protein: CASSLGTGATEAFF. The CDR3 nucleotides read TGCGCCAGCAGCTTGGGGACAGGGGCCACTGAAGCTTTCTTT.

CDR3 sequence: CASRPSQNSPLHF. The CDR3 DNA reads TGTGCCAGCAGGCCTTCCCAGAATTCACCCCTCCACTTT. V usage is TRBV27 and J usage is TRBJ1-6; unclear D gene. The CDR3 is made up of 13 amino acids. Germline CDR1 reads MNHEY; CDR2 reads SMNVEV (reference sequence). V shed 6 bases and J shed 7 bases, with 10 bases lying between them.

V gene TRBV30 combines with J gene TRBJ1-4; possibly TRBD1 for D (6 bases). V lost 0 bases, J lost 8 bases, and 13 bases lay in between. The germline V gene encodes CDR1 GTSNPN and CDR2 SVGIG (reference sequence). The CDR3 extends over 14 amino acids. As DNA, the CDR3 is TGTGCCTGGAGTGTAGACAGGCTTAGGGAAAAACTGTTTTTT. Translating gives CAWSVDRLREKLFF.

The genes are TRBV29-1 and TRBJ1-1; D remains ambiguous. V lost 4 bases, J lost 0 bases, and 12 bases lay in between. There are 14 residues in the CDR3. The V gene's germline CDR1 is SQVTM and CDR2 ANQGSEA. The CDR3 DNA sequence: TGCAGCGTTGTATTAAGCCGCATGAACACTGAAGCTTTCTTT. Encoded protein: CSVVLSRMNTEAFF.

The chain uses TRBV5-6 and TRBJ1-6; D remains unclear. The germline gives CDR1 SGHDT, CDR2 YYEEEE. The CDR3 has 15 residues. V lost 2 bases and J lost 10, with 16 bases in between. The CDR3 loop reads CASSFPGRYGSPLHF. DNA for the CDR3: TGTGCCAGCAGCTTCCCTGGGAGGTACGGCTCACCCCTCCACTTT.

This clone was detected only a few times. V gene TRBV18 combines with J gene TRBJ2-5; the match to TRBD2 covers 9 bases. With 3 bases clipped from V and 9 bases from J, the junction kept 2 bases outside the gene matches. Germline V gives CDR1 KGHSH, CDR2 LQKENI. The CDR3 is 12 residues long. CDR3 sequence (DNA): TGTGCCAGCTCACCGCGGGAGGGGGCCCAGTACTTC. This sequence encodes CASSPREGAQYF.

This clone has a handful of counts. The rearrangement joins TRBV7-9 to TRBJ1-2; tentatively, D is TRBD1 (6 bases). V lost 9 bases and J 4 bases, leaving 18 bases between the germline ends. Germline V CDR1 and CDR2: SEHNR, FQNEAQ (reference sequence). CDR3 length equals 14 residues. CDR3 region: CASEKSDSAYGYTF. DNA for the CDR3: TGTGCCAGTGAGAAATCGGACAGTGCCTATGGCTACACCTTC.

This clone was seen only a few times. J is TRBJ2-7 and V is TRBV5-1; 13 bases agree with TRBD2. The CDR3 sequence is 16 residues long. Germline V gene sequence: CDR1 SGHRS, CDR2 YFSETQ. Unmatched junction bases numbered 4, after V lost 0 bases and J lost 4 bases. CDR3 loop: CASSLVTSGGAYEQYF. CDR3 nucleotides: TGCGCCAGCAGCTTGGTTACTAGCGGGGGGGCTTACGAGCAGTACTTC. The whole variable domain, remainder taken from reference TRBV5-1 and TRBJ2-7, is KAGVTQTPRYLIKTRGQQVTLSCSPISGHRSVSWYQQTPGQGLQFLFEYFSETQRNKGNFPGRFSGRQFSNSRSEMNVSTLELGDSALYLCASSLVTSGGAYEQYFGPGTRLTVT.